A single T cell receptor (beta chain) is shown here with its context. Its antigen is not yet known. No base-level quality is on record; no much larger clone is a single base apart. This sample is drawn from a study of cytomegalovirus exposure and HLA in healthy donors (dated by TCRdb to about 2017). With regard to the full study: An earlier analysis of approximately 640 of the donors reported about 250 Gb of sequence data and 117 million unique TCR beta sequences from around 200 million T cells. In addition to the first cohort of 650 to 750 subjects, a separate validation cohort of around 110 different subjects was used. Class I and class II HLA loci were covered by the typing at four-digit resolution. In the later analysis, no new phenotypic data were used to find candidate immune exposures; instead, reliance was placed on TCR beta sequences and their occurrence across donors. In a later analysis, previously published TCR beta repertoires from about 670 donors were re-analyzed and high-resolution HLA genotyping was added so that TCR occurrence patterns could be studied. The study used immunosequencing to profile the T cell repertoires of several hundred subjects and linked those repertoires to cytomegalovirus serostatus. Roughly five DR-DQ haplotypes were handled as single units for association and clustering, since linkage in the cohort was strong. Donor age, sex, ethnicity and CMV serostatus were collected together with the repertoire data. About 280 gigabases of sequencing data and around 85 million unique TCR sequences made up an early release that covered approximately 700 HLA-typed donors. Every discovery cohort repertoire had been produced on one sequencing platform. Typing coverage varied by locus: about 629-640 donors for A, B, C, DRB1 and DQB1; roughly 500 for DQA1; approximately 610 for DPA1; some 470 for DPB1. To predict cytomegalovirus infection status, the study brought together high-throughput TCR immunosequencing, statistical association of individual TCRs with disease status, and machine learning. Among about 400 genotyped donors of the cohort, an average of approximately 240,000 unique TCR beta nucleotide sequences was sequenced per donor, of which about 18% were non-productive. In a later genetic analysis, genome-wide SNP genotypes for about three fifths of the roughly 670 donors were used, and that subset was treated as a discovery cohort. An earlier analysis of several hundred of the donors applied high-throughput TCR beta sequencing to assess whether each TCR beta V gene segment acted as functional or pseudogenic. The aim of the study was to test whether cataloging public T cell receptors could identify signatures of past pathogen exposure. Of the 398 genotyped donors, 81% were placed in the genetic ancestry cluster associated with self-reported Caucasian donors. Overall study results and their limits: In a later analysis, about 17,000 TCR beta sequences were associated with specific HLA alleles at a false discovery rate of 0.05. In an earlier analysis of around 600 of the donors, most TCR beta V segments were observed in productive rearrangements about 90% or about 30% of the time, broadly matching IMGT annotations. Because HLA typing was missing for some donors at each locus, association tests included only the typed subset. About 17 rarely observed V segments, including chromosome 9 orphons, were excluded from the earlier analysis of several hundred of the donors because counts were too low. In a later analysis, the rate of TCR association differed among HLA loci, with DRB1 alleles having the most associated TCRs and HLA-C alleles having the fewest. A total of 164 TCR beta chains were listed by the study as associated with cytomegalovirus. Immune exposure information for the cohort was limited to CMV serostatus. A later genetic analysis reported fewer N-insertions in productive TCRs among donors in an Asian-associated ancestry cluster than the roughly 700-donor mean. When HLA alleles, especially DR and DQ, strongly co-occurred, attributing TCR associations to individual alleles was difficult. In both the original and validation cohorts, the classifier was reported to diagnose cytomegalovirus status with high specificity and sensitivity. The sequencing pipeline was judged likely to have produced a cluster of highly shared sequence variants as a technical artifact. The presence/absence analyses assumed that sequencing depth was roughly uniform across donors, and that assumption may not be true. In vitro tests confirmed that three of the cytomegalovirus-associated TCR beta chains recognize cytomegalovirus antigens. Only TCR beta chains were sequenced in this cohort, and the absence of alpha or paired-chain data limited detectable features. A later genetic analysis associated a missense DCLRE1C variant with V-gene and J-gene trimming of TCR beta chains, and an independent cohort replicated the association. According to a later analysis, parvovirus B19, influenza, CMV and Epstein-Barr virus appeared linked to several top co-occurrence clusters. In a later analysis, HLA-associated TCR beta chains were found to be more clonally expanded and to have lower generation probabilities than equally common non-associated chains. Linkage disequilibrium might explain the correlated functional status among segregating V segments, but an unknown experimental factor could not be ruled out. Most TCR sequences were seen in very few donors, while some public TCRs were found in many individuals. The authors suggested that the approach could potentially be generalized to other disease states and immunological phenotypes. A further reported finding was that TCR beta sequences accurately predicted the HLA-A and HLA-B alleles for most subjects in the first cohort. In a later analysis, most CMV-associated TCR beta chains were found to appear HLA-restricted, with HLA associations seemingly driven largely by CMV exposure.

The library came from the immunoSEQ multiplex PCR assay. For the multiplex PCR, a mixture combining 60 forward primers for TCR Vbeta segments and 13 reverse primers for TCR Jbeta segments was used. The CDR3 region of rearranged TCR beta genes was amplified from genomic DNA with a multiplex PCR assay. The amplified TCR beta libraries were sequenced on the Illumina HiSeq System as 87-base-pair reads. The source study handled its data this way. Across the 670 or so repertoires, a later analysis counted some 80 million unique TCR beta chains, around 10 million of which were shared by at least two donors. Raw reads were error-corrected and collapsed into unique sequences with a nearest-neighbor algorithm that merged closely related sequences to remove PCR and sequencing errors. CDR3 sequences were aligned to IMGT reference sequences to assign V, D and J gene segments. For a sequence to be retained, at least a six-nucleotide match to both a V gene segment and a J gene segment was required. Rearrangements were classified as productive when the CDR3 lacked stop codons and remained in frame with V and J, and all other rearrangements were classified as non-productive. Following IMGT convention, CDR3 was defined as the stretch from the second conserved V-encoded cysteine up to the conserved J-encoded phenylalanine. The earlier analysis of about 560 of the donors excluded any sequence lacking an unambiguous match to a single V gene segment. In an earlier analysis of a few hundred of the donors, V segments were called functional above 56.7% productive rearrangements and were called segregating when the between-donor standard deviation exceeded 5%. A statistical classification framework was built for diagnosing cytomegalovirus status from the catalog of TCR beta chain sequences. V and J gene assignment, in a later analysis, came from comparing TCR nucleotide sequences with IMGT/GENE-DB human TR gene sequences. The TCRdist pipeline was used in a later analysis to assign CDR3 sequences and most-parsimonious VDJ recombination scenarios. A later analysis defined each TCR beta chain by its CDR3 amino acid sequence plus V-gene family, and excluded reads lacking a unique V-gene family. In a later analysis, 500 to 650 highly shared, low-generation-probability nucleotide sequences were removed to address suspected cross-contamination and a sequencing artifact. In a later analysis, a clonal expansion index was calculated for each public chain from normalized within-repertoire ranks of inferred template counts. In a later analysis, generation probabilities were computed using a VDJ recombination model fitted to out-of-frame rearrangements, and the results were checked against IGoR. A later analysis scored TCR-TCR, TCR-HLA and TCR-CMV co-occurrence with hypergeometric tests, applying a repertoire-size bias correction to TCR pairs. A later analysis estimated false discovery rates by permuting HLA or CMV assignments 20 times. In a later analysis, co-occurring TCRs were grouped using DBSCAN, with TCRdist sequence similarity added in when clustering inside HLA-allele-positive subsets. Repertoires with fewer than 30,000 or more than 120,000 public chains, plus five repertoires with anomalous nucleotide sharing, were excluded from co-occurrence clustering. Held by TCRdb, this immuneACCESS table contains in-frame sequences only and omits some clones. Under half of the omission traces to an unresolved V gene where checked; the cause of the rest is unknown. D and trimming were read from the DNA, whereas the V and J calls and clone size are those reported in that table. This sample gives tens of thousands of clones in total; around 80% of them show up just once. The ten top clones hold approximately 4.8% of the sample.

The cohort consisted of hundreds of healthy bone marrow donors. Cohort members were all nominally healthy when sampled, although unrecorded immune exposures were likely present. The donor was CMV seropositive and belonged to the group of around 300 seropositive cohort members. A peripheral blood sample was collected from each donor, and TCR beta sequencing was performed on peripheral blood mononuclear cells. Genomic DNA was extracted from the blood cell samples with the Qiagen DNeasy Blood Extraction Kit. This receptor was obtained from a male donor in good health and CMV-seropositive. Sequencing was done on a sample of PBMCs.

The CDR3 corresponds to CASSLGGLAGGKETQYF. The DNA is TGCGCCAGCAGCTTGGGCGGACTAGCGGGGGGAAAAGAGACCCAGTACTTC. The rearrangement combines TRBV5-1 with TRBJ2-5, and TRBD2 aligns with 14 junction nucleotides. The junction shows trimming of 0 bases on V and 3 bases on J, and the gene matches do not reach 4 bases of it. Spanning cysteine to phenylalanine, the CDR3 consists of 17 amino acids. Here the CDR3 DNA is all that survives: 51 bases in frame from base 1. From a lookup of the germline V gene, CDR1 and CDR2 are SGHRS and YFSETQ.